Following are 24 T cell receptor beta chains from one sample sequenced in a study of radiation and T cells in renal cell carcinoma. Specified time point: baseline pretreatment blood. Treatment given: 15 Gy SBRT to primary tumor, nephrectomy 4 weeks later. TCRdb keeps only in-frame clones here, not all; method: immunoSEQ multiplex PCR. The profile shows 95,000 or so clones, about 86% of them singletons. The sequencing used blood, collected from a patient whose treatment included radiotherapy and nephrectomy. Receptor source: a man aged 50 to 60 with renal cell carcinoma.

V gene TRBV6-5 combines with J gene TRBJ1-3; D not resolved. Germline V gene lookup returns CDR1 MNHEY and CDR2 SVGAGI. The CDR3 is 16 amino acids. The germline V and J ends were trimmed by 2 bases and 1 base, with 12 bases remaining between them. Written as DNA, the CDR3 is TGTGCCAGCAGTTACGACCCGGGTTCATCTGGAAACACCATATATTTT. Amino acids: CASSYDPGSSGNTIYF.

DNA for the CDR3: TGTGCCAGCAGCCCAGCAGAGCTTGGCACCGGGGAGCTGTTTTTT. Its translation: CASSPAELGTGELFF. The chain carries TRBV11-2 and TRBJ2-2; no reliable D call. CDR1 and CDR2 from the germline V gene are SGHAT and FQNNGV. The CDR3 covers 15 residues. V shed 5 bases and J shed 4 bases, with 14 bases lying between them.

This clone was recorded once. One end of the junction fails to match germline, which may point to a read error. The chain's CDR3 is CASSKETGGIGKLFF. CDR3 bases: TGTGCTAGCAGCAAAGAGACAGGGGGGATTGGAAAACTGTTTTTT. V usage is TRBV7-7 and J usage is TRBJ1-4; 9 bases align to TRBD1. Germline loops: CDR1 SSHAT, CDR2 FNYEAQ (reference sequence). CDR3 length: 15 residues.

V is TRBV7-2 and J is TRBJ2-7; no firm D call. The germline V gene encodes CDR1 SGHTA and CDR2 FQGNSA. Trimming shortened V by 5 bases and J by 2 bases, and 13 bases separated the two germline ends. The length of the CDR3 is 14 residues. The CDR3 DNA is TGTGCCAGCAGCCGGTACGCCCTAACCTACGAGCAGTACTTC. Amino acids: CASSRYALTYEQYF.

The chain carries TRBV27 and TRBJ2-7; 7 positions agree with TRBD2. After removal of 5 bases from V and 3 bases from J, the junction contained 10 bases not matched to a gene. Germline CDR1 and CDR2: MNHEY and SMNVEV (reference sequence). This CDR3 region has 15 residues. The CDR3 reads CASSLLGEGLYEQYF. The CDR3 DNA sequence: TGTGCCAGCAGTCTTTTGGGGGAGGGCCTCTACGAGCAGTACTTC.

With regard to this clone: A junction end diverges from the germline sequence, so it may reflect a read error. Other DNA sequences of this sample code for an identical CDR3. V gene TRBV30 combines with J gene TRBJ2-7; possibly TRBD2 for D (5 bases). CDR1 GTSNPN and CDR2 SVGIG come from the germline V gene (reference sequence). The CDR3 is 13 residues long. CDR3 sequence (DNA): TGTGCTGGTCGCGGGCTGAGCTCCTATGAGCAGTACTTC. Protein product: CAGRGLSSYEQYF.

This sequence joins TRBV11-1 and TRBJ2-7; 12 bases map to TRBD2. The CDR3 is 12 amino acids. V shed 5 bases and J 12 bases; nucleotides not matched to a gene: 5. Germline CDR1 and CDR2: SGHAT and FQDESV (reference sequence). The chain's CDR3 is CASSMTSGRLYF. CDR3 coding DNA: TGTGCCAGCAGCATGACTAGCGGGAGACTGTACTTC. Together with reference TRBV11-1 and TRBJ2-7, the CDR3 gives the full variable domain: EAEVAQSPRYKITEKSQAVAFWCDPISGHATLYWYRQILGQGPELLVQFQDESVVDDSQLPKDRFSAERLKGVDSTLKIQPAELGDSAMYLCASSMTSGRLYFGPGTRLTVT.

The chain uses TRBV5-4 and TRBJ2-7; 13 bases fit TRBD2. CDR3 length equals 15 residues. V shed 4 bases and J 5 bases; nucleotides not matched to a gene: 6. From germline, CDR1 is SGHNT and CDR2 YYREEE (reference sequence). The CDR3 nucleotides read TGTGCCAGCAGCAGTGGGACTAGCGGGAACCACGAGCAGTACTTC. This codes for CASSSGTSGNHEQYF. Together with reference TRBV5-4 and TRBJ2-7, the CDR3 gives the full variable domain: ETGVTQSPTHLIKTRGQQVTLRCSSQSGHNTVSWYQQALGQGPQFIFQYYREEENGRGNFPPRFSGLQFPNYSSELNVNALELDDSALYLCASSSGTSGNHEQYFGPGTRLTVT.

This clone showed up many times. The chain recombines TRBV7-9 with TRBJ2-1; either TRBD1 or TRBD2 may fit D (5 bases each). The V gene's germline CDR1 is SEHNR and CDR2 FQNEAQ (reference sequence). This CDR3 contains 16 residues. V lost 5 bases and J lost 0, with 14 bases in between. CDR3: CASSLSGRSSYNEQFF. In nucleotides, the CDR3 is TGTGCCAGCAGCCTCTCGGGACGCAGCTCCTACAATGAGCAGTTCTTC.

This sequence joins TRBV5-1 and TRBJ1-1; 7 bases are a match to TRBD1. CDR1 and CDR2 from the germline V gene are SGHRS and YFSETQ. V shed 1 base and J 4 bases; nucleotides not matched to a gene: 4. The CDR3 extends over 14 amino acids. In nucleotides, the CDR3 is TGCGCCAGCAGCTTGCGGCAGGGGGTCACTGAAGCTTTCTTT. It codes for CASSLRQGVTEAFF.

This chain uses TRBV19 with TRBJ1-3, with no clear D. V lost 6 bases and J lost 0, with 15 bases in between. The CDR3 is 16 amino acids. Germline CDR1 and CDR2: LNHDA and SQIVND (reference sequence). CDR3 sequence (DNA): TGTGCCAGTAGGAATGGAGTTGGCGACTCTGGAAACACCATATATTTT. This encodes CASRNGVGDSGNTIYF.

This chain uses TRBV6-5 with TRBJ2-1; 10 positions match TRBD2. Trimming removed 6 bases from V and 6 bases from J; junction bases left unmatched: 8. Germline assignment: CDR1 MNHEY and CDR2 SVGAGI. The CDR3 contains 15 residues. The CDR3 DNA sequence: TGTGCCAGCAGCCACTCCGGGACTAGCGCCAATGAGCAGTTCTTC. Translating gives CASSHSGTSANEQFF.

The rearrangement uses TRBV7-2 and TRBJ2-7; 9 bases align to TRBD1. The CDR3 extends over 14 amino acids. Trimming at V came to 5 bases and at J to 3 bases, leaving 5 bases not matched to a gene. Per the germline V gene, CDR1 is SGHTA and CDR2 is FQGNSA. The CDR3 is CASSQGGQGYEQYF. CDR3 in DNA: TGTGCCAGCAGCCAGGGGGGACAGGGCTACGAGCAGTACTTC.

This chain links TRBV7-2 with TRBJ1-2, with a tentative D call TRBD1 (6 bases). This CDR3 is built from 12 residues. Germline CDR1 and CDR2: SGHTA and FQGNSA. The ends were cut back, 3 bases at V and 7 bases at J, with 9 bases in the middle. CDR3 in amino acids: CASSFSGVGYTF. The CDR3 DNA reads as TGTGCCAGCAGCTTCTCAGGGGTTGGCTACACCTTC.

This sequence joins TRBV5-4 and TRBJ2-3; D unclear. Germline CDR1 SGHNT, CDR2 YYREEE (reference sequence). Trimming cost V 4 bases and J 7 bases, with 19 bases left between them. The CDR3 has 15 residues. The CDR3 coding sequence is TGTGCCAGCAGCCTAGGTTCCCCCAGTAGAAATACGCAGTATTTT. Amino acids: CASSLGSPSRNTQYF. Complete variable domain (other parts from reference TRBV5-4 and TRBJ2-3): ETGVTQSPTHLIKTRGQQVTLRCSSQSGHNTVSWYQQALGQGPQFIFQYYREEENGRGNFPPRFSGLQFPNYSSELNVNALELDDSALYLCASSLGSPSRNTQYFGPGTRLTVL.

This chain joins TRBV27 and TRBJ2-5; a possible D gene is TRBD2 (10 bases). Germline CDR1 MNHEY, CDR2 SMNVEV (reference sequence). There are 17 residues in the CDR3. Trimming cost V 5 bases and J 6 bases, with 25 bases left between them. CDR3 loop: CASSKQGASGRLQTQYF. The DNA for the CDR3 is TGTGCCAGCAGTAAACAGGGGGCTAGCGGGAGATTACAGACCCAGTACTTC.

The chain recombines TRBV5-4 with TRBJ2-4; D is ambiguous. Germline values: CDR1 SGHNT, CDR2 YYREEE (reference sequence). V shed 0 bases and J shed 3 bases, with 7 bases lying between them. The CDR3 totals 14 residues. The CDR3 DNA sequence: TGTGCCAGCAGCTTGGGAGGCCTCAAAAACATTCAGTACTTC. Translation gives CASSLGGLKNIQYF.

The chain carries TRBV4-3 and TRBJ1-2; 9 bases agree with TRBD1. V dropped 4 bases and J dropped 3; count of bases not matched to a gene: 6. The V gene's germline CDR1 is LGHNA and CDR2 YSLEER. CDR3 length: 15 residues. CDR3 DNA: TGCGCCAGCAGCCCACAGGGGGCTCCCCACTATGGCTACACCTTC. Residues: CASSPQGAPHYGYTF.

The chain employs TRBV18 and TRBJ1-1; perhaps TRBD1 as D (5 bases). The V end was cut by 8 bases, the J end by 4 bases, with 14 bases between. Germline V gene lookup returns CDR1 KGHSH and CDR2 LQKENI. The CDR3 is 13 amino acids. CDR3 bases: TGTGCCAGCGCGGCTCGACAGACCACTGAAGCTTTCTTT. Translation: CASAARQTTEAFF.

This chain joins TRBV30 and TRBJ1-2; D possibly corresponds to TRBD1 (5 bases). Germline V gene data show CDR1 as GTSNPN and CDR2 as SVGIG (reference sequence). CDR3 length: 13 amino acids. Trimming removed 0 bases at V and 9 bases at J, with 14 bases between. In DNA, the CDR3 is TGTGCCTGGAGTGTATCCGGACAACGAAGCTACACCTTC. Amino acids: CAWSVSGQRSYTF.

As regards this clone: In the same sample, other DNA sequences code for this CDR3. This sequence joins TRBV19 and TRBJ2-1; D might be TRBD2 (5 bases). This CDR3 contains 12 residues. Looked up from germline, CDR1 is LNHDA and CDR2 is SQIVND (reference sequence). Trimming removed 5 bases from V and 7 bases from J, with 9 bases in between. CDR3 DNA: TGTGCCAGTAGTCCGGGATTTAATGAGCAGTTCTTC. This sequence encodes CASSPGFNEQFF.

The rearrangement links TRBV6-5 to TRBJ2-1, with 9 bases fitting TRBD2. CDR1 and CDR2 from the germline V gene are MNHEY and SVGAGI. With V trimmed by 6 bases and J by 8 bases, 11 bases remained unmatched. This CDR3 has 15 amino acids. The CDR3 loop reads CASRKPGTSLHEQFF. CDR3 DNA: TGTGCCAGCAGAAAACCCGGGACTAGCCTCCATGAGCAGTTCTTC.

V gene TRBV5-1 combines with J gene TRBJ2-7; no clear D gene. The CDR3 runs to 12 residues. Germline CDR1 SGHRS, CDR2 YFSETQ. V was clipped by 1 base and J by 7 bases, with 9 bases between them. CDR3 in amino acids: CASSLPETEQYF. CDR3 DNA sequence: TGCGCCAGCAGCTTGCCTGAAACAGAGCAGTACTTC.

V gene TRBV19 combines with J gene TRBJ1-2; 8 bases agree with TRBD1. The CDR3 length is 13 residues. Germline CDR1 reads LNHDA; CDR2 reads SQIVND (reference sequence). Trimming cost V 11 bases and J 5 bases; bases outside gene matches: 10. This CDR3 reads CAAQGQAEYGYTF. The CDR3 nucleotides read TGTGCCGCGCAGGGACAGGCTGAATATGGCTACACCTTC. Looking up the rest from reference TRBV19 and TRBJ1-2 gives the full variable domain: DGGITQSPKYLFRKEGQNVTLSCEQNLNHDAMYWYRQDPGQGLRLIYYSQIVNDFQKGDIAEGYSVSREKKESFPLTVTSAQKNPTAFYLCAAQGQAEYGYTFGSGTRLTVV.